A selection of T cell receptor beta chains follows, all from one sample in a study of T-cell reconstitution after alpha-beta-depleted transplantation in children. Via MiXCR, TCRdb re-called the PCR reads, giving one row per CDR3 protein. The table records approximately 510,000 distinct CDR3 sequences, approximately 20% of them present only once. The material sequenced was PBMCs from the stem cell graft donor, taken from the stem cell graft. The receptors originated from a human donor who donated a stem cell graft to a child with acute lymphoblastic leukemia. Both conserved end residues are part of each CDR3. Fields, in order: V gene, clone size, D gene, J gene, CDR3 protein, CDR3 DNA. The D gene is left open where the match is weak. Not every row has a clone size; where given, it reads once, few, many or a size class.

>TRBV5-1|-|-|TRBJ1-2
CASSSDGSNYGYTF
TGCGCCAGCAGCTCGGACGGATCTAACTATGGCTACACCTTC
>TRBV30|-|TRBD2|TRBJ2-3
CAWLLAGVSEGTDTQYF
TGTGCCTGGCTACTAGCGGGAGTATCGGAGGGCACAGATACGCAGTATTTT
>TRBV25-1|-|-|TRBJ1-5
CASSDQGSNQPQHF
TGTGCCAGCAGTGACCAAGGGAGCAATCAGCCCCAGCATTTT
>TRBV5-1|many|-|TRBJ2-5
CASSLEAETQYF
TGCGCCAGCAGCTTGGAAGCGGAGACCCAGTACTTC
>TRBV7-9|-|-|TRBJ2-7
CASSLEQGPYEQYF
TGTGCCAGCAGCTTAGAACAGGGCCCCTACGAGCAGTACTTC
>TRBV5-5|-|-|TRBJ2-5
CASSVDGSETQYF
TGTGCCAGCAGCGTTGATGGCAGCGAGACCCAGTACTTC
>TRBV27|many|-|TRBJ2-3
CASSLATPQGHVDTQYF
TGTGCCAGCAGTTTGGCTACCCCTCAGGGGCACGTAGATACGCAGTATTTT
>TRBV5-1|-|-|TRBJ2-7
CASSQPTEGLRTGEQYF
TGCGCCAGCAGCCAACCCACCGAGGGCCTCCGGACGGGCGAGCAGTACTTC
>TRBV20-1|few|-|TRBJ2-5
CSATPGPIRETQYF
TGCAGTGCTACACCGGGACCTATCCGAGAGACCCAGTACTTC
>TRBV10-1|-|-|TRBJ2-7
CASSESAAYEQYF
TGCGCCAGCAGTGAGTCTGCCGCCTACGAGCAGTACTTC
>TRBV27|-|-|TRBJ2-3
CASSLVQATDTQYF
TGTGCCAGCAGTTTAGTCCAAGCCACAGATACGCAGTATTTT
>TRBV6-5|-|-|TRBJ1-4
CASSPTPPGVNEKLFF
TGTGCCAGCAGTCCTACTCCGCCAGGGGTTAATGAAAAACTGTTTTTT
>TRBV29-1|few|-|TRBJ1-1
CSAARDTEAFF
TGCAGCGCCGCGAGAGACACTGAAGCTTTCTTT
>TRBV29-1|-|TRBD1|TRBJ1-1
CSVEDRRTGVSRTEAFF
TGCAGCGTTGAAGATCGGAGGACAGGGGTTTCGCGAACTGAAGCTTTCTTT
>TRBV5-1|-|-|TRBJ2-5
CASSLGGASETQYF
TGCGCCAGCAGCTTGGGGGGAGCTTCAGAGACCCAGTACTTC
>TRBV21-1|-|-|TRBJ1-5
CASSKEGPTGRRDQPQHF
TGTGCCAGCAGCAAAGAGGGTCCGACAGGGCGTAGGGATCAGCCCCAGCATTTT
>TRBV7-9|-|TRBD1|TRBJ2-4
CASSGDREGIQYF
TGTGCCAGCAGCGGCGACAGGGAAGGCATTCAGTACTTC
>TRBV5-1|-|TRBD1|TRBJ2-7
CASFVSPGQGSGEQYF
TGCGCCAGCTTCGTTTCCCCGGGACAGGGGAGCGGCGAGCAGTACTTC
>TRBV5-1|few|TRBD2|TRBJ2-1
CASSLVRTSGTYNEQFF
TGCGCCAGCAGCTTGGTCAGGACTAGCGGAACCTACAATGAGCAGTTCTTC
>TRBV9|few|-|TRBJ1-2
CASSPETVNYGYTF
TGTGCCAGCAGCCCCGAGACAGTCAACTATGGCTACACCTTC
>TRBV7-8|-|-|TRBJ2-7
CASSLLLVYEQYF
TGTGCCAGCAGCTTATTACTAGTCTACGAGCAGTACTTC
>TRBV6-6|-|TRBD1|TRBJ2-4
CASTLTGVNIQYF
TGTGCCAGCACCCTGACAGGGGTAAACATTCAGTACTTC
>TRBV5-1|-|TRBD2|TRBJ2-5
CASRLAGVQETQYF
TGCGCCAGCAGACTAGCGGGAGTCCAAGAGACCCAGTACTTC
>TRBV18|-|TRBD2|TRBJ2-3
CASSPRPGLESTDTQYF
TGTGCCAGCTCACCTCGGCCGGGACTAGAGAGCACAGATACGCAGTATTTT
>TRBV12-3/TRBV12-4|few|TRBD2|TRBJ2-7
CASSTPSGIYEQYF
TGTGCCAGCAGTACCCCTAGCGGGATCTACGAGCAGTACTTC
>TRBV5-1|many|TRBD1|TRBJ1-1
CASSLYPGQKNTEAFF
TGCGCCAGCAGCTTGTATCCGGGACAGAAGAACACTGAAGCTTTCTTT
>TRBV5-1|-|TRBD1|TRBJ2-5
CASRLGTEQETQYF
TGCGCCAGCAGGCTCGGGACAGAACAAGAGACCCAGTACTTC
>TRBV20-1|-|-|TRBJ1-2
CSARPPGVEGVNYGYTF
TGCAGTGCTAGACCTCCGGGGGTGGAGGGGGTTAACTATGGCTACACCTTC
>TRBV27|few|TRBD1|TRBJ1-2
CASTETGTGNYGYTF
TGTGCCAGCACCGAGACCGGGACAGGGAACTATGGCTACACCTTC